This entry concerns a single T cell receptor (beta chain). The V end lost 5 bases, the J end lost 4 bases, and 12 bases lay between the germline ends. This CDR3 spans 14 amino acids. Germline lookup yields CDR1 WSHSY and CDR2 SAAADI. TCRdb's table, derived via immunoSEQ multiplex PCR, lists solely in-frame clones and lacks some. The data hold around 110,000 clones, with 82% observed a single time. These data belong to a study of blood T cell repertoires in COVID-19. The V gene is TRBV10-2, the J gene TRBJ2-1, with D tentatively TRBD2 (5 bases). The sequence was obtained from a man aged 65 to 85 with active or convalescent COVID-19. The material sequenced was peripheral blood. The CDR3, as DNA: TGCGCCAGCAGTCTAAGCGGCCCTTACAATGAGCAGTTCTTC. This sequence encodes CASSLSGPYNEQFF.